What follows are 2 T cell receptor beta chains derived from one specimen sequenced in a study of early T cells in non-severe SARS-CoV-2 infection. From the 5' RACE reads, TCRdb called clonotypes with MiXCR, one entry per CDR3 protein. This repertoire shows fewer than 30,000 distinct CDR3 sequences, 4% to 4.5% found once; its top ten account for 6.2%. Sequenced material: whole blood. The source is an adult who was a healthcare worker with PCR-confirmed SARS-CoV-2 infection or an uninfected control (not recorded which).

This clonotype was seen many times. The chain employs TRBV11-2 and TRBJ2-5; D is possibly TRBD2 (6 bases). The CDR3 runs 14 residues. V lost 5 bases to trimming and J lost 1 base, with 11 bases between them. Germline lookup yields CDR1 SGHAT and CDR2 FQNNGV. CDR3 sequence reads: CASSTGTLQETQYF. CDR3 bases: TGTGCCAGCAGCACGGGGACTCTCCAAGAGACCCAGTACTTC.

This clonotype came up many times. The chain has TRBV4-2 and TRBJ1-1; 7 bases agree with TRBD1. V shed 4 bases and J 5 bases; nucleotides not matched to a gene: 10. The V gene's germline CDR1 is LGHNA and CDR2 YNFKEQ. This CDR3 is 15 amino acids long. The CDR3 region is CASSPTKTGNTEAFF. The CDR3 DNA is TGTGCCAGCAGCCCGACCAAGACAGGGAATACTGAAGCTTTCTTT.